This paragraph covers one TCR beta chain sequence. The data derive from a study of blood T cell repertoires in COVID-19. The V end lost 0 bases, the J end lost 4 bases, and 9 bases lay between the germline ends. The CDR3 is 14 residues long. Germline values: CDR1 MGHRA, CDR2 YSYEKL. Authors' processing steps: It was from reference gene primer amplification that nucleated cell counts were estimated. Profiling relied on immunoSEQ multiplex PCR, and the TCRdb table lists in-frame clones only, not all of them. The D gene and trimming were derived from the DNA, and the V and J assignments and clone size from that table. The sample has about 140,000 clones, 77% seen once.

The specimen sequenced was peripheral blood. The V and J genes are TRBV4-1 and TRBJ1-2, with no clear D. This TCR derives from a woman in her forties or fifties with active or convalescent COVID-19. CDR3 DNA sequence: TGCGCCAGCAGCCAAGATCGGGGAGGCTATGGCTACACCTTC. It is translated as CASSQDRGGYGYTF.